The rows below give T cell receptor beta chains drawn from one sample of a study of Ad26.COV2.S vaccination and SARS-CoV-2 variants. TCRdb keeps only in-frame clones here, not all; method: immunoSEQ multiplex PCR. Of around 400,000 clones in the sample, 75% to 90% are singletons; the top ten hold about 2%. The material sequenced was peripheral blood, taken in a trial of Ad26.COV2.S vaccine versus placebo. These receptors all stem from a person between 18 and 59 years old who received the Ad26.COV2.S COVID-19 vaccine or a placebo. Each CDR3 is given with its conserved first and last residue. D genes are given only for firm matches. Size is omitted from some rows. Given values are once, few, many or a class for expanded clones.

J: TRBJ1-1; size: -; D: TRBD1; V: TRBV15; CDR3: CATSSTRGPNTEAFF; DNA: TGTGCCACCAGCAGCACCAGGGGGCCGAACACTGAAGCTTTCTTT
J: TRBJ2-2; size: -; D: -; V: TRBV27; CDR3: CASSLNVGLNLNTGELFF; DNA: TGTGCCAGCAGTTTAAACGTAGGCCTTAACTTGAACACCGGGGAGCTGTTTTTT
J: TRBJ1-2; size: -; D: -; V: TRBV12-3/TRBV12-4; CDR3: CASSLSGQLYTF; DNA: TGTGCCAGCAGTCTGTCCGGGCAGCTTTACACCTTC
J: TRBJ1-2; size: once; D: TRBD1; V: TRBV19; CDR3: CASSIGSGGGRYGYTF; DNA: TGTGCCAGTAGTATAGGGTCAGGGGGCGGAAGGTATGGCTACACCTTC
J: TRBJ1-2; size: -; D: -; V: TRBV18; CDR3: CASSPEAEGYTF; DNA: TGTGCCAGCTCACCAGAGGCTGAAGGCTACACCTTC
J: TRBJ1-1; size: -; D: -; V: TRBV2; CDR3: CASRQGTEAFF; DNA: TGTGCCTCCCGGCAAGGGACTGAAGCTTTCTTT
J: TRBJ1-5; size: few; D: TRBD1; V: TRBV4-1; CDR3: CASSPGQGRNQPQHF; DNA: TGCGCCAGCAGCCCCGGACAGGGGAGGAATCAGCCCCAGCATTTT
J: TRBJ2-1; size: -; D: TRBD2; V: TRBV12-5; CDR3: CASGPWSGGYEQFF; DNA: TGTGCTAGTGGTCCATGGTCGGGGGGATATGAGCAGTTCTTC
J: TRBJ2-2; size: -; D: -; V: TRBV27; CDR3: CASSRGRDRHTGELFF; DNA: TGTGCCAGCAGTAGGGGGCGGGACCGGCACACCGGGGAGCTGTTTTTT
J: TRBJ2-7; size: -; D: -; V: TRBV11-2; CDR3: CASSFQGGLAYEQYF; DNA: TGTGCCAGCAGCTTCCAGGGAGGCCTCGCCTACGAGCAGTACTTC
J: TRBJ2-1; size: once; D: -; V: TRBV4-2; CDR3: CASSINTRSSNEQFF; DNA: TGTGCCAGCAGCATTAACACTCGCTCGAGCAATGAGCAGTTCTTC
J: TRBJ1-3; size: -; D: -; V: TRBV6-1; CDR3: CASSDRGISGNTIYF; DNA: TGTGCCAGCAGTGACAGGGGTATCTCTGGAAACACCATATATTTT
J: TRBJ2-7; size: once; D: -; V: TRBV7-2; CDR3: CASSSGRSSYEQYF; DNA: TGTGCCAGCAGTTCAGGGCGGAGCTCCTACGAGCAGTACTTC
J: TRBJ1-2; size: -; D: -; V: TRBV3-1/TRBV3-2; CDR3: CASSQGDLSYGYTF; DNA: TGTGCCAGCAGCCAAGGAGATCTCTCCTATGGCTACACCTTC
J: TRBJ2-7; size: -; D: TRBD1; V: TRBV9; CDR3: CASSPGQGFTEQYF; DNA: TGTGCCAGCTCTCCGGGACAGGGTTTCACCGAGCAGTACTTC
J: TRBJ2-2; size: -; D: -; V: TRBV29-1; CDR3: CSVEGFTVGTGELFF; DNA: TGCAGCGTTGAAGGTTTTACAGTAGGCACCGGGGAGCTGTTTTTT
J: TRBJ2-3; size: -; D: TRBD2; V: TRBV4-1; CDR3: CASSQVPGGTTDTQYF; DNA: TGCGCCAGCAGCCAAGTACCGGGAGGGACCACAGATACGCAGTATTTT
J: TRBJ1-2; size: -; D: TRBD1; V: TRBV5-4; CDR3: CASTETGPYGYTF; DNA: TGTGCCAGCACCGAGACAGGGCCCTATGGCTACACCTTC
J: TRBJ2-7; size: -; D: -; V: TRBV21-1; CDR3: CASSQGGRAYF; DNA: TGTGCCAGCTCACAGGGAGGACGAGCGTACTTC
J: TRBJ2-3; size: -; D: -; V: TRBV25-1; CDR3: CASSELFSTDTQYF; DNA: TGTGCCAGCAGTGAGCTATTCAGCACAGATACGCAGTATTTT
J: TRBJ1-1; size: -; D: -; V: TRBV7-8; CDR3: CASSLAGTPTFF; DNA: TGTGCCAGCAGCTTAGCGGGGACCCCGACTTTCTTT
J: TRBJ2-1; size: -; D: -; V: TRBV6-5; CDR3: CASSWGFSFSYNEQFF; DNA: TGTGCCAGCAGTTGGGGCTTTTCCTTCTCCTACAATGAGCAGTTCTTC
J: TRBJ2-7; size: -; D: -; V: TRBV6-5; CDR3: CATGTRNAYEQYF; DNA: TGTGCCACCGGAACGAGAAACGCCTACGAGCAGTACTTC
J: TRBJ2-1; size: -; D: TRBD1; V: TRBV19; CDR3: CASSVDRGREQFF; DNA: TGTGCCAGTAGTGTTGACAGGGGTCGGGAGCAGTTCTTC
J: TRBJ2-5; size: -; D: TRBD1; V: TRBV5-8; CDR3: CASSRDRAETQYF; DNA: TGTGCCAGCAGTCGGGACAGGGCAGAGACCCAGTACTTC
J: TRBJ1-2; size: -; D: -; V: TRBV18; CDR3: CASSPYSGNYGYTF; DNA: TGTGCCAGCTCACCTTACTCGGGAAACTATGGCTACACCTTC
J: TRBJ2-3; size: medium-sized; D: TRBD2; V: TRBV9; CDR3: CASSVEAGDPDTQYF; DNA: TGTGCCAGCAGCGTAGAGGCGGGAGATCCAGATACGCAGTATTTT
J: TRBJ2-4; size: -; D: -; V: TRBV3-1/TRBV3-2; CDR3: CASSLKGINIQYF; DNA: TGTGCCAGCAGCCTCAAGGGGATAAACATTCAGTACTTC
J: TRBJ2-7; size: -; D: TRBD2; V: TRBV6-5; CDR3: CASSYGLAGGAYEQYF; DNA: TGTGCCAGCAGTTATGGACTAGCGGGAGGGGCCTACGAGCAGTACTTC
J: TRBJ1-2; size: few; D: -; V: TRBV3-1/TRBV3-2; CDR3: CASSQDFGYTF; DNA: TGTGCCAGCAGCCAAGATTTTGGCTACACCTTC
J: TRBJ1-1; size: -; D: -; V: TRBV13; CDR3: CASSLPGRNTEAFF; DNA: TGTGCCAGCAGCCTCCCAGGCAGGAACACTGAAGCTTTCTTT
J: TRBJ1-2; size: -; D: -; V: TRBV24-1; CDR3: CATSDSNYGYTF; DNA: TGTGCCACCAGTGACAGTAACTATGGCTACACCTTC
J: TRBJ2-3; size: -; D: -; V: TRBV15; CDR3: CATSRDGGVTSTDTQYF; DNA: TGTGCCACCAGCAGAGATGGAGGCGTTACAAGCACAGATACGCAGTATTTT
J: TRBJ2-1; size: -; D: TRBD1; V: TRBV27; CDR3: CASSSPGQGYNEQFF; DNA: TGTGCCAGCAGTTCGCCGGGACAGGGATACAATGAGCAGTTCTTC
J: TRBJ2-5; size: -; D: TRBD1; V: TRBV6-2/TRBV6-3; CDR3: CASSYSSLTGGRETQYF; DNA: TGTGCCAGCAGTTACTCGAGCTTGACAGGGGGCCGAGAGACCCAGTACTTC
J: TRBJ2-1; size: once; D: -; V: TRBV24-1; CDR3: CATSDFGVGTSYNEQFF; DNA: TGTGCCACCAGTGATTTTGGGGTCGGGACTTCCTACAATGAGCAGTTCTTC
J: TRBJ2-7; size: -; D: -; V: TRBV5-1; CDR3: CASSLGFGAYEQYF; DNA: TGCGCCAGCAGCTTGGGGTTCGGGGCCTACGAGCAGTACTTC
J: TRBJ2-1; size: -; D: -; V: TRBV28; CDR3: CASSLDRYYNEQFF; DNA: TGTGCCAGCAGCCTCGACAGGTACTACAATGAGCAGTTCTTC
J: TRBJ1-2; size: -; D: -; V: TRBV18; CDR3: CASSRTDSNYGYTF; DNA: TGTGCCAGCTCACGGACCGACAGTAACTATGGCTACACCTTC
J: TRBJ2-3; size: -; D: -; V: TRBV28; CDR3: CASSFDRRERADTQYF; DNA: TGTGCCAGCAGTTTCGATAGGAGGGAGCGAGCAGATACGCAGTATTTT
J: TRBJ1-2; size: -; D: -; V: TRBV9; CDR3: CASSGGRGANYGYTF; DNA: TGTGCCAGCAGCGGGGGCCGGGGGGCTAACTATGGCTACACCTTC
J: TRBJ2-7; size: -; D: -; V: TRBV6-6; CDR3: CASSLGRTSSYEQYF; DNA: TGTGCCAGCAGCCTGGGACGGACGAGCTCCTACGAGCAGTACTTC
J: TRBJ2-5; size: -; D: TRBD2; V: TRBV13; CDR3: CASSLGLAGHSQETQYF; DNA: TGTGCCAGCAGCCTGGGACTAGCGGGGCACTCCCAAGAGACCCAGTACTTC
J: TRBJ2-1; size: -; D: TRBD2; V: TRBV15; CDR3: CATSRDSLASGILDEQFF; DNA: TGTGCCACCAGCAGAGATTCCCTGGCTAGCGGGATATTAGATGAGCAGTTCTTC
J: TRBJ2-2; size: few; D: TRBD2; V: TRBV28; CDR3: CASSPTSGRSGELFF; DNA: TGTGCCAGCAGTCCGACTAGCGGGAGGTCCGGGGAGCTGTTTTTT